This T cell receptor (beta chain) comes out of a study of blood T cell repertoires in COVID-19. Overall study context: Both acute and convalescent COVID-19 samples were obtained from the United States, Italy and Spain. From T cells, B-cell-depleted T cells, or PBMCs came the material, which was cDNA or gDNA.

The CDR3 loop spans 17 amino acids. Germline V CDR1 and CDR2: SGHTA, FQGNSA. J lost 0 bases, V lost 5 bases, and 12 bases had no gene match. Authors' methods: Amplification with reference gene primers provided the estimates of nucleated cell counts. Generated by immunoSEQ multiplex PCR, the TCRdb table keeps only in-frame clones and is missing some. That table furnishes V, J and clone size, whereas the DNA furnished D and trimming. Of fewer than 250,000 clones in the sample, 88% are singletons; the top ten hold less than 3.5%. Sequencing was carried out using peripheral blood. The sequence derives from a woman aged 60-75 years with acute or convalescent COVID-19. The chain joins TRBV7-2 to TRBJ2-7, with TRBD2 matching over 8 bases. The CDR3 loop is CASSLLAGGFSSYEQYF. CDR3 nucleotides: TGTGCCAGCAGCCTTCTGGCGGGAGGTTTTTCCTCCTACGAGCAGTACTTC. The variable domain in full, completed from reference TRBV7-2 and TRBJ2-7, reads GAGVSQSPSNKVTEKGKDVELRCDPISGHTALYWYRQSLGQGLEFLIYFQGNSAPDKSGLPSDRFSAERTGGSVSTLTIQRTQQEDSAVYLCASSLLAGGFSSYEQYFGPGTRLTVT.